This record covers a single T cell receptor beta chain. The data were obtained in a study of blood T cell repertoires in COVID-19. The overall study: Sites in the United States, Italy and Spain provided acute and convalescent COVID-19 samples.

Original methodology: For nucleated cells, counts were estimated from reference gene primer amplification. Generated by immunoSEQ multiplex PCR, the TCRdb table keeps only in-frame clones and is missing some. V, J and clone size derive from that table, while D and trimming were established from the DNA sequence. Of about 140,000 clones in the sample, roughly 90% were seen once. Germline V gene data show CDR1 as MNHEY and CDR2 as SVGAGI. The CDR3 extends over 12 amino acids. Trimming stripped 5 bases from V and 8 bases from J, with 12 bases between. Sequences were obtained from peripheral blood. This chain uses TRBV6-5 with TRBJ1-2, with D tentatively TRBD1 (6 bases). The sequence was obtained from a man aged 50-59 years with active or convalescent COVID-19. CDR3 region: CASSKSTGGYTF. DNA of the CDR3: TGTGCCAGCAGTAAATCGACAGGAGGCTACACCTTC.